This is a list of T cell receptor beta chains from one sample in a study of ipilimumab plus nivolumab after autologous stem cell transplantation. Using immunoSEQ multiplex PCR, the repertoire was profiled, and TCRdb retains in-frame clones only, with some absent. The table records 10,000 to 15,000 clones, 73% of them present only once. Source: PBMCs, taken in a trial of ipilimumab plus nivolumab as post-transplant consolidation. The receptor set was obtained from a male donor with diffuse large B-cell lymphoma. Each CDR3 is given with its conserved first and last residue. D genes are given only for firm matches. Expanded clones are given a class, and other clones once, few, many or no size at all.

D	J	size	length	V	DNA	CDR3
.	TRBJ2-7	.	13	TRBV27	TGTGCCAGCAGTTACGGGGGATCCTACGAGCAGTACTTC	CASSYGGSYEQYF
.	TRBJ1-3	.	15	TRBV11-3	TGTGCCAGCAGCCCGGAAGGGGGGCGAGGAAACACCATATATTTT	CASSPEGGRGNTIYF
.	TRBJ2-5	.	17	TRBV7-4	TGTGCCAGCAGCTTCTTCCTCCCAAATAGTTACCAAGAGACCCAGTACTTC	CASSFFLPNSYQETQYF
TRBD1	TRBJ2-5	once	17	TRBV5-5	TGTGCCAGCAGCTTCGACAGGGGGTCTCTCGTCGGGGAGACCCAGTACTTC	CASSFDRGSLVGETQYF
.	TRBJ1-3	.	13	TRBV7-9	TGTGCCAGCGGCCAAAATCCTGGAAACACCATATATTTT	CASGQNPGNTIYF
.	TRBJ1-2	.	11	TRBV29-1	TGCAGCGTTGAAGGTGTCTATGGCTACACCTTC	CSVEGVYGYTF
TRBD2	TRBJ2-3	.	15	TRBV5-1	TGCGCCAGCAGCCCACCGGGACTAGGGACAGATACGCAGTATTTT	CASSPPGLGTDTQYF
.	TRBJ2-5	few	14	TRBV18	TGTGCCAGCTCACCACTTAGGGGCGGGGAGACCCAGTACTTC	CASSPLRGGETQYF
.	TRBJ2-3	.	15	TRBV6-1	TGTGCCAGCAGTGAAGGACAGTTTCTTGCAGATACGCAGTATTTT	CASSEGQFLADTQYF
.	TRBJ2-3	once	15	TRBV19	TGTGCCAGTAGTATAGGGGCAGCTAGCACAGATACGCAGTATTTT	CASSIGAASTDTQYF
.	TRBJ2-1	.	15	TRBV2	TGTGCCAGCAGTGAAGTGGGAGTCCGAGGCAATGAGCAGTTCTTC	CASSEVGVRGNEQFF
.	TRBJ1-1	.	13	TRBV9	TGTGCCAGCAGCGTTGACCGGGGAACTGAAGCTTTCTTT	CASSVDRGTEAFF
.	TRBJ2-3	.	13	TRBV7-8	TGTGCCAGCAGCGCCTGGGACTTTGGGACGCAGTATTTT	CASSAWDFGTQYF
TRBD2	TRBJ2-7	once	14	TRBV18	TGTGCCAGCTCGCCCCGCGGGAGCGTCTACGAGCAGTACTTC	CASSPRGSVYEQYF
.	TRBJ2-1	.	11	TRBV4-1	TGCGCCAGCAGCTTTCTTAATGAGCAGTTCTTC	CASSFLNEQFF
.	TRBJ1-5	.	17	TRBV4-3	TGCGCCAGCAGCCAAGAGGCACCACAAAATAGCAATCAGCCCCAGCATTTT	CASSQEAPQNSNQPQHF
.	TRBJ1-1	medium-sized	13	TRBV15	TGTGCCACCAGCAGAGAGAGTACGACTGAAGCTTTCTTT	CATSRESTTEAFF
.	TRBJ1-2	.	16	TRBV30	TGTGCCTGGAGTGCCGAATCTGGGGGGGCCTTGTATGGCTACACCTTC	CAWSAESGGALYGYTF
.	TRBJ2-5	few	14	TRBV19	TGTGCCAGTAGGTCTGGGGGCTTGGCGGAGACCCAGTACTTC	CASRSGGLAETQYF
.	TRBJ2-7	.	14	TRBV7-2	TGTGCCAGCGGGAATCGAGGTTCTTCCTACGAGCAGTACTTC	CASGNRGSSYEQYF
.	TRBJ1-1	few	12	TRBV30	TGTGCCTGGAGTGACAGAGACACTGAAGCTTTCTTT	CAWSDRDTEAFF
TRBD2	TRBJ2-3	.	16	TRBV4-1	TGCGCCAGCAGCCAAGACGGGACTACGGGCACAGATACGCAGTATTTT	CASSQDGTTGTDTQYF